This T cell receptor (beta chain) was identified in a study of blood T cell repertoires in COVID-19. Participant reports of clinical history set cohort assignment. This clone was recorded only once. Trimming took off 2 bases at V and 8 bases at J, with 9 bases between the two ends. CDR3 length: 12 residues. Per the germline V gene, CDR1 is MGHRA and CDR2 is YSYEKL. Some clones are missing from TCRdb's copy, which holds only in-frame ones; the method was immunoSEQ multiplex PCR. The data hold about 270,000 clones, with approximately 90% observed a single time. The sequencing input was PBMCs or T cells enriched from blood (not recorded which). The chain uses TRBV4-1 and TRBJ1-1, with D tentatively TRBD1 (6 bases). The receptor was isolated from a woman under 30 who had recovered from COVID-19. The CDR3, as DNA: TGCGCCAGCAGCCAAACCGGGACAGAAGCTTTCTTT. Residues: CASSQTGTEAFF.